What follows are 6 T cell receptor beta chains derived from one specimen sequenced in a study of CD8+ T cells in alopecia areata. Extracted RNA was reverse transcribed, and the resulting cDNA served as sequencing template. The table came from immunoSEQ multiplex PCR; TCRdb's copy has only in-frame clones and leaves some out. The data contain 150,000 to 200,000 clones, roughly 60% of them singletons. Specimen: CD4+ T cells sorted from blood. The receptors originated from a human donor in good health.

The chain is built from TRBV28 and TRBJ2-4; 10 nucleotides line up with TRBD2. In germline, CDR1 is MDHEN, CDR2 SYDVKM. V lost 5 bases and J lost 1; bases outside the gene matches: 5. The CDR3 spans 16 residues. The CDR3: CASSPRLAGAKNIQYF. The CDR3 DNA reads TGTGCCAGCAGTCCCCGACTAGCGGGCGCCAAAAACATTCAGTACTTC.

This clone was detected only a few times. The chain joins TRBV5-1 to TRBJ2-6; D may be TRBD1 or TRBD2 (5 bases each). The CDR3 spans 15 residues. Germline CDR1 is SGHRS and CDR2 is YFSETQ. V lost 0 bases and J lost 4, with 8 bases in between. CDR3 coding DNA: TGCGCCAGCAGCTTGGCCGGGACGGGGGCCAACGTCCTGACTTTC. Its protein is CASSLAGTGANVLTF.

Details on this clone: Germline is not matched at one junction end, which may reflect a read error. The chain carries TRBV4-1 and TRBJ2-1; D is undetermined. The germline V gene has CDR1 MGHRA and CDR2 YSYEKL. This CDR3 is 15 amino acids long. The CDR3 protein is CASSQVDASDNEQFF. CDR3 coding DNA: TGCGCCAGCAGCCAAGTGGACGCCTCCGACAATGAGCAGTTCTTC.

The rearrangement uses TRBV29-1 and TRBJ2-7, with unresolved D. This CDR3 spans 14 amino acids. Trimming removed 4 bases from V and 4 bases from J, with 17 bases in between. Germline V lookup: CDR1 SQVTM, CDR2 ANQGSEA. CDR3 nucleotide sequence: TGCAGCGTTGCCAAGCCCGGTCGGGTATACGAGCAGTACTTC. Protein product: CSVAKPGRVYEQYF.

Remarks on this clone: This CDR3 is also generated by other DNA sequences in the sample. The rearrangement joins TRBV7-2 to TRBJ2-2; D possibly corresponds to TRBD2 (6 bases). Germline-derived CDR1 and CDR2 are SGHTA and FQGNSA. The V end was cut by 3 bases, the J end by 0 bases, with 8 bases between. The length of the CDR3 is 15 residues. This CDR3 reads CASSFSGTNTGELFF. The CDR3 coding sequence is TGTGCCAGCAGCTTTAGCGGAACGAACACCGGGGAGCTGTTTTTT.

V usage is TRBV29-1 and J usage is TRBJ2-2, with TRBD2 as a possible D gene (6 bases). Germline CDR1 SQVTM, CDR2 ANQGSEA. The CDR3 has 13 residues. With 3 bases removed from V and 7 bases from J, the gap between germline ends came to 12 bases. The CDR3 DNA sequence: TGCAGCGTTGAGCGGGACGCTGGCGGGGAGCTGTTTTTT. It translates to CSVERDAGGELFF.